This entry describes one T cell receptor beta chain. The sample is drawn from a study of radiation and T cells in renal cell carcinoma. Here immunoSEQ multiplex PCR was the method, and the copy in TCRdb shows in-frame clones only, minus some. The sample lists about 49,000 clones, about 80% seen once, with around 30% in the top ten. The time point here: blood 2 weeks post-SBRT. Treatment noted: 15 Gy SBRT to primary tumor, nephrectomy 4 weeks later. The CDR3 spans 15 residues. V lost 1 base, J lost 5 bases, and 12 bases lay in between. Germline V gene data show CDR1 as SGHRS and CDR2 as YFSETQ. The starting material was blood, obtained from a patient whose treatment included radiotherapy and nephrectomy. This chain joins TRBV5-1 and TRBJ2-2, with D perhaps TRBD1 (5 bases). The TCR sequence derives from an older woman with renal cell carcinoma. CDR3 protein: CASSLQGARTGELFF. CDR3 DNA: TGCGCCAGCAGCTTGCAGGGCGCACGGACCGGGGAGCTGTTTTTT.